Below, one TCR beta chain is given with its context. The data originate from a study of blood T cell repertoires in COVID-19. Produced via immunoSEQ multiplex PCR; TCRdb's table is partial and in-frame only. The table records around 240,000 clones, about 90% of them present only once. What was sequenced was PBMCs or T cells enriched from blood (not recorded which). This TCR derives from a human donor in a cohort exposed to, infected with or recovered from COVID-19 (not recorded which). The donor label of this sample is uncertain.

The CDR3 DNA sequence: TGTGCCAGTAGTGCGGTAGCGGGGGGGCTGAATGAGCAGTTCTTC. As protein: CASSAVAGGLNEQFF. J is TRBJ2-1 and V is TRBV19; 11 nucleotides line up with TRBD2. Germline loops: CDR1 LNHDA, CDR2 SQIVND (reference sequence). The CDR3 spans 15 residues. J was trimmed by 7 bases and V by 5 bases; bases with no gene match: 7.